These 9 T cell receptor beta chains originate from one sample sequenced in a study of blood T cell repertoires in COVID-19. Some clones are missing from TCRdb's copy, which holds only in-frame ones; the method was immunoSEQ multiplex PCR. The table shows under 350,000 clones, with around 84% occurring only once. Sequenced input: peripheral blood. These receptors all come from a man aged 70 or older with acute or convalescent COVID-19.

CDR3 amino acids: CASSPVEGLSYEQYF. CDR3 nucleotide sequence: TGTGCCAGTAGCCCCGTGGAGGGCCTCTCCTACGAGCAGTACTTC. The rearrangement uses TRBV19 and TRBJ2-7; D might be TRBD2 (6 bases). This CDR3 is 15 amino acids long. In germline, CDR1 is LNHDA, CDR2 SQIVND (reference sequence). V lost 6 bases to trimming and J lost 0 bases, with 15 bases between them. Supplemented by reference TRBV19 and TRBJ2-7, the full variable domain reads DGGITQSPKYLFRKEGQNVTLSCEQNLNHDAMYWYRQDPGQGLRLIYYSQIVNDFQKGDIAEGYSVSREKKESFPLTVTSAQKNPTAFYLCASSPVEGLSYEQYFGPGTRLTVT.

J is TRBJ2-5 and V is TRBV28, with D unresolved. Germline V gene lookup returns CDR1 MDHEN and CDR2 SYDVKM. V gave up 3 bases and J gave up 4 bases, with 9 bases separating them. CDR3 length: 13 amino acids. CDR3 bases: TGTGCCAGCAGTTTCGGGTACCGAGAGACCCAGTACTTC. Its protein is CASSFGYRETQYF.

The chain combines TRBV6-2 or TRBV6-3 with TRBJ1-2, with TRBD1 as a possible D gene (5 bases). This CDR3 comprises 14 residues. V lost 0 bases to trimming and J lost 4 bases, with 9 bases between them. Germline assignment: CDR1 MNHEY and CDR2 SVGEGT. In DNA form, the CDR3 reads TGTGCCAGCAGTTACTCGCAGGGCCTCTATGGCTACACCTTC. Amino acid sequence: CASSYSQGLYGYTF.

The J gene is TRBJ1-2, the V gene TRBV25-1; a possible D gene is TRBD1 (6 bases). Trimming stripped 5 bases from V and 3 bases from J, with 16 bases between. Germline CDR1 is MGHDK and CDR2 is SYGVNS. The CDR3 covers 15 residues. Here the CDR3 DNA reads TGTGCCAGCAGTCGGCCGGGGGCGGGAGACTATGGCTACACCTTC. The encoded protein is CASSRPGAGDYGYTF.

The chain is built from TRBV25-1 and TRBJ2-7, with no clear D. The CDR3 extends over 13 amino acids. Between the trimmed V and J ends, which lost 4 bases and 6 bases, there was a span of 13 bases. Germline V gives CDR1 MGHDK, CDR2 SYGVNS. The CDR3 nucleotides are TGTGCCAGCAGTGTCCTCCCTTGGAGCGAGCAGTACTTC. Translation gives CASSVLPWSEQYF.

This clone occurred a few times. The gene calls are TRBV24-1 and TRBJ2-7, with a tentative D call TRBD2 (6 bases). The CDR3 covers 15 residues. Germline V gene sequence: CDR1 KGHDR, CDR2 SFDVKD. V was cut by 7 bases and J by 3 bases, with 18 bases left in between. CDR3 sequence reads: CATRRDHRGLYEQYF. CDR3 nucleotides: TGTGCCACCAGGAGGGACCATAGGGGACTCTACGAGCAGTACTTC.

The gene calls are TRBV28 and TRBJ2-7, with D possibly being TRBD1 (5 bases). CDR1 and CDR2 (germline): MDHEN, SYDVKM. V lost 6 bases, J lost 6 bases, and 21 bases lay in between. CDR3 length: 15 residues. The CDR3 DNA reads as TGTGCCAGCAGCCCCCTAACCCCCCTAGACAGCGAGCAGTACTTC. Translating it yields CASSPLTPLDSEQYF.

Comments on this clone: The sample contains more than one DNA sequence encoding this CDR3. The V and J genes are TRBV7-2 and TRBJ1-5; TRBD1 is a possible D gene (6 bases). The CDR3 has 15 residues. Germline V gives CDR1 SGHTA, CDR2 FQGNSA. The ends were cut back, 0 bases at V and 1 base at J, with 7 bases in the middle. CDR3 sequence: CASSLATGSNQPQHF. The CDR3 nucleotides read TGTGCCAGCAGCTTAGCTACAGGGAGCAATCAGCCCCAGCATTTT.

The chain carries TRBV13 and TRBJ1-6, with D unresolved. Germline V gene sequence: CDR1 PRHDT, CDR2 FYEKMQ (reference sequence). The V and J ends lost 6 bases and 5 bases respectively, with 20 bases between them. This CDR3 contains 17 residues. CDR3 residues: CASSLRFGGPNNSPLHF. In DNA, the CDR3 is TGTGCCAGCAGTCTAAGGTTTGGAGGGCCCAATAATTCACCCCTCCACTTT.